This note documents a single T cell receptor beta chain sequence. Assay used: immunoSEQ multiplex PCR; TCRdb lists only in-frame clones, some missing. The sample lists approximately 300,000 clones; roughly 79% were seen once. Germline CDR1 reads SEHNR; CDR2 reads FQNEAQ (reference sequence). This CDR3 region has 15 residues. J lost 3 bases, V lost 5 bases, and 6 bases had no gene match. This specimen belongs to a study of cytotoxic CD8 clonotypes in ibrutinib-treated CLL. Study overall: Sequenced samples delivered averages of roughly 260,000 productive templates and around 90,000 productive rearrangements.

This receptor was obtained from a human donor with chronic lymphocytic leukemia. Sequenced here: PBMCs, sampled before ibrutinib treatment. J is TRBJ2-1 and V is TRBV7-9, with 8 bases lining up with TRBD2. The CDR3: CASSISGTYYNEQFF. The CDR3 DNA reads TGTGCCAGCAGCATTAGCGGGACCTACTACAATGAGCAGTTCTTC.